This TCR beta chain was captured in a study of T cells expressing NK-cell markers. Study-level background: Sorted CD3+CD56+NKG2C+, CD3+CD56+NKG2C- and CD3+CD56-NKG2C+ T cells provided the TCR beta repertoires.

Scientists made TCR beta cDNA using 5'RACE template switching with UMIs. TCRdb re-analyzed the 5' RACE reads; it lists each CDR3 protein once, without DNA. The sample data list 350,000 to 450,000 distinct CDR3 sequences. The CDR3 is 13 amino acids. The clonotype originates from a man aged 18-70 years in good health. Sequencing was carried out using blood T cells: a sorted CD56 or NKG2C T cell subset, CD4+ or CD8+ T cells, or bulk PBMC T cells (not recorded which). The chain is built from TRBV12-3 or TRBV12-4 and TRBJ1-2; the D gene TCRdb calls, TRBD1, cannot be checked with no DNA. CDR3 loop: CASSGQVKYGYTF.